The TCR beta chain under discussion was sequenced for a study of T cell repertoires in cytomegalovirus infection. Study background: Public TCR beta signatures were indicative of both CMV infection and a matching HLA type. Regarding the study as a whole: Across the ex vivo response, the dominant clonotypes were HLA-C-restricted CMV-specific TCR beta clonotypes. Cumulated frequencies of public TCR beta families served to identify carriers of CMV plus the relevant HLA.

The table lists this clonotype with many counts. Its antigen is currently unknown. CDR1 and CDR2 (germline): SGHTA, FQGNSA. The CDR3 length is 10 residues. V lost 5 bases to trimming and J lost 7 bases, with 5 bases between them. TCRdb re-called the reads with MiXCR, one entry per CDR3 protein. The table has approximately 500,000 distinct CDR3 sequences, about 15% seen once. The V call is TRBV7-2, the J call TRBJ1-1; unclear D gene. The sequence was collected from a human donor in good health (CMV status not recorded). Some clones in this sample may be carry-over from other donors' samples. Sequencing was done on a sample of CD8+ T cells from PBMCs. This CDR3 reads CASSGIEAFF. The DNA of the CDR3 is TGTGCCAGCAGCGGGATTGAAGCTTTCTTT.